This T cell receptor (beta chain) was identified in a study of blood T cell repertoires in COVID-19. The CDR3 consists of 16 residues. The germline CDR1 and CDR2 sequences are SEHNR and FQNEAQ (reference sequence). V lost 5 bases and J lost 0, with 14 bases in between. Some clones are missing from TCRdb's copy, which holds only in-frame ones; the method was immunoSEQ multiplex PCR. The data contain over 200,000 clones, about 86% of them singletons. This clonotype originated in a woman aged 25-40 years who had been exposed to COVID-19. The chain employs TRBV7-9 and TRBJ2-1; possibly TRBD1 for D (6 bases). Sequenced: PBMCs or T cells enriched from blood (not recorded which). Here the CDR3 reads CASSPGQLSSYNEQFF. DNA for the CDR3: TGTGCCAGCAGCCCCGGACAGTTAAGCTCCTACAATGAGCAGTTCTTC.